This T cell receptor beta chain was found in a study of T cells in Graves' hyperthyroidism and ophthalmopathy. RNA transcripts served as the template for amplifying TCR beta CDR3 regions. The TCR CDR3 was amplified in a first-round RT-PCR using the HTBI primer set. TCRdb fed the multiplex PCR reads into MiXCR, producing one record per CDR3 protein. The sample includes some 150,000 distinct CDR3 sequences, approximately 20% of them seen just once. Overall study findings and caveats: Appearing also in blood were most of the thyroid clonotypes expanded above 0.001.

Per germline, CDR1 SGHAT and CDR2 FQNNGV. The V segment lost 5 bases and the J segment 9 bases; nucleotides outside the gene matches: 18. The length of the CDR3 is 18 residues. About this clonotype itself: Its antigen is not identified.

The chain links TRBV11-2 to TRBJ2-1; the match to TRBD2 covers 11 bases. The sequenced sample was blood. The sequence came from a woman aged 45-60 years with Graves' hyperthyroidism that later progressed to Graves' ophthalmopathy. The CDR3: CASSPPIAGGEYKPEQFF. CDR3 nucleotide sequence: TGTGCCAGCAGCCCTCCAATAGCGGGAGGGGAGTACAAGCCTGAGCAGTTCTTC.